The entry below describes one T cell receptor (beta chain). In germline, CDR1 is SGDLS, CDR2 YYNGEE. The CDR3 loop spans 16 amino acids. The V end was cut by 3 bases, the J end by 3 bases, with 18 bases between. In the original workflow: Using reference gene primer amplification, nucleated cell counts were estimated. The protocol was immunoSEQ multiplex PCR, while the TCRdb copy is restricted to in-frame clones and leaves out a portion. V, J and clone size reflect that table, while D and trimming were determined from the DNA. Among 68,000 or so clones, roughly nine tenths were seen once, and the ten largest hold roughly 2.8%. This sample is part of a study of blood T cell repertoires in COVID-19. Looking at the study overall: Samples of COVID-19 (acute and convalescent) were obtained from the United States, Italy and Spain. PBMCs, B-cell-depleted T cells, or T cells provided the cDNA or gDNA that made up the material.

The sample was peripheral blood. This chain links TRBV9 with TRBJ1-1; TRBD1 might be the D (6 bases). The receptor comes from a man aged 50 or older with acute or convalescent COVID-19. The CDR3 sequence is CASSGQTGQRYTEAFF. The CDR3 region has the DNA TGTGCCAGCAGCGGACAGACAGGCCAGCGGTACACTGAAGCTTTCTTT.